One and the same sample provided the 28 T cell receptor beta chains below, sequenced in a study of T cell responses to AZD1222 COVID-19 vaccine. Produced via immunoSEQ multiplex PCR; TCRdb's table is partial and in-frame only. The sample comprises about 180,000 clones, around nine tenths of which are singletons, and 2.6% rests with the top ten. The sequenced sample was peripheral blood, obtained on day 0 of AZD1222 vaccination. The receptors shown here come from an adult in good health.

The V call is TRBV27, the J call TRBJ2-5; TRBD2 matches 7 bases. With V trimmed by 3 bases and J by 5 bases, 9 bases remained unmatched. CDR3 length equals 15 residues. Germline V gene lookup returns CDR1 MNHEY and CDR2 SMNVEV (reference sequence). CDR3 region: CASSFWGGSEETQYF. The CDR3 region has the DNA TGTGCCAGCAGTTTTTGGGGGGGATCCGAGGAGACCCAGTACTTC.

The CDR3 nucleotides are TGTGCCTGGAGTGAGGGGATAGCGGGAGTCCAGACCGGGTACTTC. The encoded protein is CAWSEGIAGVQTGYF. This sequence joins TRBV30 and TRBJ2-7; 9 bases line up with TRBD2. The length of the CDR3 is 15 residues. CDR1 is GTSNPN, CDR2 SVGIG, per germline (reference sequence). The ends lost 1 base at V and 12 bases at J; junction bases unmatched: 16.

This chain connects TRBV7-9 to TRBJ2-7; D assignment may be TRBD1 or TRBD2 (5 bases each). Germline V gives CDR1 SEHNR, CDR2 FQNEAQ (reference sequence). The CDR3 consists of 15 residues. Deletions cut 1 base from V and 5 bases from J, with 15 bases between. The CDR3, as DNA: TGTGCCAGCAGCTTAGAGTGGGTAGGGACCGACGAGCAGTACTTC. It codes for CASSLEWVGTDEQYF.

This clone was seen just once. The gene calls are TRBV24-1 and TRBJ2-7; 16 bases align to TRBD2. Germline V CDR1 and CDR2: KGHDR, SFDVKD. Trimming at V came to 0 bases and at J to 1 base, leaving 5 bases not matched to a gene. The CDR3 spans 19 residues. In nucleotides, the CDR3 is TGTGCCACCAGTGATTTGGGGGGACTAGCGGGAGGGCGGTCCTACGAGCAGTACTTC. Translation: CATSDLGGLAGGRSYEQYF.

J is TRBJ2-1 and V is TRBV11-2, with 8 positions matching TRBD2. V gave up 1 base and J gave up 9 bases; unmatched junction bases: 5. Germline CDR1 is SGHAT and CDR2 is FQNNGV. This CDR3 region has 14 residues. The CDR3 region has the DNA TGTGCCAGCAGCTTAGTACGGACTAGCTTTGAGCAGTTCTTC. Protein product: CASSLVRTSFEQFF.

CDR3 nucleotides: TGCGCCAGCAGCTTGGGGGCCAATCAGCCCCAGCATTTT. Residues: CASSLGANQPQHF. J is TRBJ1-5 and V is TRBV5-1; unclear D gene. Trimming cost V 0 bases and J 3 bases, with 4 bases left between them. The germline V gene encodes CDR1 SGHRS and CDR2 YFSETQ. This CDR3 contains 13 residues.

A note on this clone: At one end the junction does not follow the germline gene, possibly because of a read error. The rearrangement uses TRBV6-5 and TRBJ2-2, with D possibly being TRBD1 or TRBD2 (5 bases each). CDR3 length: 14 amino acids. Germline V gene lookup returns CDR1 MNHEY and CDR2 SVGAGI. This chain's CDR3 is CASQGRSNTGELFF. The CDR3 region has the DNA TGTGCCAGTCAGGGAAGATCGAACACCGGGGAACTGTTTTTT.

This chain links TRBV2 with TRBJ1-2, with TRBD1 matching 10 bases. With V trimmed by 6 bases and J by 7 bases, 5 bases remained unmatched. This CDR3 has 13 amino acids. In germline, CDR1 is SNHLY, CDR2 FYNNEI. The CDR3 bases are TGTGCCAGCAGCCGGGACAGGGGTAGTGGCTACACCTTC. This gives the protein CASSRDRGSGYTF.

The J gene is TRBJ1-4, the V gene TRBV4-2; 8 bases align to TRBD1. V trimming: 3 bases; J trimming: 10 bases; junction bases outside the gene matches: 10. Per the germline V gene, CDR1 is LGHNA and CDR2 is YNFKEQ. This CDR3 comprises 15 residues. The CDR3 nucleotides are TGTGCCAGCAGCCAGGACCGGACAGGGATTGGAAAACTGTTTTTT. It yields the protein CASSQDRTGIGKLFF.

V usage is TRBV6-4 and J usage is TRBJ1-5, with 7 bases aligning to TRBD1. This CDR3 region has 15 residues. Trimming removed 6 bases from V and 0 bases from J; junction bases left unmatched: 5. The germline CDR1 and CDR2 sequences are MRHNA and SNTAGT. CDR3 DNA sequence: TGTGCCAGCAGCCGGGACAGCAATAGCAATCAGCCCCAGCATTTT. Translating it yields CASSRDSNSNQPQHF.

The chain uses TRBV7-9 and TRBJ1-1; D may be TRBD1 (6 bases). The CDR3 runs 14 residues. Germline CDR1 reads SEHNR; CDR2 reads FQNEAQ (reference sequence). V dropped 5 bases and J dropped 2 bases, with 12 bases sitting between them. CDR3 amino acids: CASSLGTLNTEAFF. The CDR3 bases are TGTGCCAGCAGCCTCGGGACACTAAACACTGAAGCTTTCTTT.

This chain links TRBV19 with TRBJ2-1; D not resolved. The CDR3 runs 11 residues. The germline gives CDR1 LNHDA, CDR2 SQIVND (reference sequence). The V and J ends lost 8 bases and 8 bases respectively, with 10 bases between them. The CDR3 here is CASRYSDEQFF. The CDR3, as DNA: TGTGCCAGTCGATATTCGGATGAGCAGTTCTTC.

V and J are TRBV7-9 and TRBJ1-1, with 8 bases that match TRBD1. Trimming removed 2 bases from V and 4 bases from J; junction bases left unmatched: 3. The V gene's germline CDR1 is SEHNR and CDR2 FQNEAQ (reference sequence). CDR3 length: 14 amino acids. CDR3 bases: TGTGCCAGCAGCTTACAGGGGGCGGGCACTGAAGCTTTCTTT. Translating it yields CASSLQGAGTEAFF.

The chain employs TRBV3-1 (or the pseudogene TRBV3-2) and TRBJ2-7; TRBD2 agrees at 10 bases. Germline values: CDR1 LGHDT, CDR2 YNNKEL (reference sequence). This CDR3 has 16 residues. V dropped 0 bases and J dropped 6; count of bases not matched to a gene: 8. The chain's CDR3 is CASSQEGAGGRREQYF. CDR3 sequence (DNA): TGTGCCAGCAGCCAAGAGGGAGCGGGAGGGCGGCGCGAGCAGTACTTC.

The chain employs TRBV6-5 and TRBJ2-7, with TRBD1 matching 9 bases. CDR3 length: 14 residues. CDR1 MNHEY and CDR2 SVGAGI come from the germline V gene. The ends lost 8 bases at V and 4 bases at J; junction bases unmatched: 9. In nucleotides, the CDR3 is TGTGCCAGCCGTTCTGGGACAGGGTTTTACGAGCAGTACTTC. This encodes CASRSGTGFYEQYF.

This clone was seen just once. This chain joins TRBV6-5 and TRBJ1-1; 7 nucleotides match TRBD1. CDR3 length: 14 residues. The junction had 6 bases not matched to a gene; V was cut back by 7 bases and J by 1 base. The germline CDR1 and CDR2 sequences are MNHEY and SVGAGI. The CDR3 DNA follows: TGTGCCAGCAACGGACAGGTTAAGAACACTGAAGCTTTCTTT. This sequence encodes CASNGQVKNTEAFF.

The chain uses TRBV27 and TRBJ2-7; tentative D call: TRBD2 (6 bases). V lost 9 bases and J lost 3, with 18 bases in between. CDR1 and CDR2 from the germline V gene are MNHEY and SMNVEV (reference sequence). This CDR3 has 14 residues. The CDR3, as DNA: TGTGCCAGTGGGAGGAAGCTGGCTGGCTACGAGCAGTACTTC. It yields the protein CASGRKLAGYEQYF.

The chain couples TRBV6-4 to TRBJ2-5; possibly TRBD2 for D (7 bases). The CDR3 consists of 16 residues. V was shortened by 8 bases and J by 5 bases, with 24 bases between the two germline ends. CDR1 and CDR2 from the germline V gene are MRHNA and SNTAGT. The CDR3 DNA reads TGTGCCAGCGAGGGGGGGAAAAGGCCTCTGGGTGAGACCCAGTACTTC. Translated, it gives CASEGGKRPLGETQYF.

The rearrangement links TRBV11-2 to TRBJ1-3; D not resolved. Germline CDR1 is SGHAT and CDR2 is FQNNGV. This CDR3 has 16 residues. The V end was cut by 1 base, the J end by 0 bases, with 10 bases between. The CDR3 bases are TGTGCCAGCAGCTTAGGGCAGCTTTTCTCTGGAAACACCATATATTTT. Encoded protein: CASSLGQLFSGNTIYF.

The chain links TRBV7-6 to TRBJ1-5; D gene unclear. V was pared by 1 base and J by 1 base, with 5 bases between. The CDR3 contains 14 residues. Germline CDR1 reads SGHVS; CDR2 reads FNYEAQ. CDR3 sequence: CASSLVQSNQPQHF. In DNA form, the CDR3 reads TGTGCCAGCAGCTTAGTACAAAGCAATCAGCCCCAGCATTTT.

The genes are TRBV9 and TRBJ1-2; no definite D call. V was trimmed by 2 bases and J by 2 bases, leaving 13 bases between them. Germline V lookup: CDR1 SGDLS, CDR2 YYNGEE. This CDR3 has 15 amino acids. The CDR3 DNA is TGTGCCAGCAGCGTGGAGGACGCCCGGAACTATGGCTACACCTTC. The encoded protein is CASSVEDARNYGYTF.

V gene TRBV6-2 or TRBV6-3 combines with J gene TRBJ1-2; maybe TRBD1 (5 bases). The CDR3 contains 15 residues. The V end lost 4 bases, the J end lost 3 bases, and 15 bases lay between the germline ends. Germline CDR1 is MNHEY and CDR2 is SVGEGT. The CDR3 spells CASSFTPLGDYGYTF. As DNA, the CDR3 is TGTGCCAGCAGTTTCACCCCCCTGGGGGACTATGGCTACACCTTC.

J is TRBJ2-1 and V is TRBV19; 9 nucleotides line up with TRBD2. Germline values: CDR1 LNHDA, CDR2 SQIVND (reference sequence). The CDR3 length is 14 residues. V lost 7 bases and J lost 7; bases outside the gene matches: 8. The CDR3: CASKLAGRGNEQFF. CDR3 coding DNA: TGTGCCAGTAAGCTAGCGGGAAGGGGAAATGAGCAGTTCTTC.

The rearrangement uses TRBV5-4 and TRBJ1-4; D not resolved. Germline loops: CDR1 SGHNT, CDR2 YYREEE (reference sequence). The germline V and J ends were trimmed by 6 bases and 8 bases, with 11 bases remaining between them. This CDR3 has 12 amino acids. The CDR3 nucleotides are TGTGCCAGCAACAAACCCGGGGAAAAACTGTTTTTT. It specifies CASNKPGEKLFF.

This chain uses TRBV5-1 with TRBJ1-3, with 7 bases that match TRBD1. The CDR3 loop spans 17 amino acids. V lost 2 bases to trimming and J lost 0 bases; unmatched junction nucleotides: 8. The germline gives CDR1 SGHRS, CDR2 YFSETQ. The CDR3 region is CASSLTGQVSSGNTIYF. In DNA form, the CDR3 reads TGCGCCAGCAGCTTAACAGGACAGGTTTCCTCTGGAAACACCATATATTTT.

The CDR3 DNA sequence: TGTGCCAGCAGCCTAGACCTTGGGGGCAAGGGTGAAAAACTGTTTTTT. Amino acid sequence: CASSLDLGGKGEKLFF. The rearrangement uses TRBV7-9 and TRBJ1-4; possible D gene TRBD1, 6 bases. With 5 bases removed from V and 7 bases from J, the gap between germline ends came to 20 bases. Germline CDR1 reads SEHNR; CDR2 reads FQNEAQ (reference sequence). The CDR3 extends over 16 amino acids.

The CDR3 region has the DNA TGTGCCAGCAGCGTAGAGGGACTTGGAAACACCATATATTTT. Translating gives CASSVEGLGNTIYF. J is TRBJ1-3 and V is TRBV9, with TRBD1 as a possible D gene (5 bases). Looked up from germline, CDR1 is SGDLS and CDR2 is YYNGEE. The CDR3 spans 14 residues. V lost 0 bases, J lost 3 bases, and 7 bases lay in between.

The CDR3 nucleotides are TGTGCCAGCAGTTCGACAGGGAGAGGAGTTGTGTACACTGAAGCTTTCTTT. Amino acids: CASSSTGRGVVYTEAFF. V is TRBV27 and J is TRBJ1-1, with 7 bases fitting TRBD1. Trimming removed 4 bases from V and 3 bases from J; junction bases left unmatched: 14. Per the germline V gene, CDR1 is MNHEY and CDR2 is SMNVEV (reference sequence). This CDR3 region has 17 residues.